Each of the 26 T cell receptor beta chains below was sequenced from the same sample in a study of blood T cell repertoires in COVID-19. Assay: immunoSEQ multiplex PCR; the TCRdb copy retains only in-frame clones and omits some. The repertoire has 230,000 or so clones, 84% of them found once; the top ten carry roughly 3.6%. Input material: PBMCs or T cells enriched from blood (not recorded which). The receptor set was obtained from a man aged 45-65 years who had recovered from COVID-19.

As regards this clone: Other DNA sequences of this sample code for an identical CDR3. V usage is TRBV28 and J usage is TRBJ2-7; no clear D gene. There are 11 residues in the CDR3. The V and J ends lost 5 bases and 4 bases respectively, with 6 bases between them. The germline CDR1 and CDR2 sequences are MDHEN and SYDVKM. This CDR3 is CASSPRYEQYF. DNA of the CDR3: TGTGCCAGCAGTCCCAGGTACGAGCAGTACTTC.

V and J are TRBV18 and TRBJ1-3, with TRBD1 matching 9 bases. The CDR3 length is 18 residues. CDR1 and CDR2 (germline): KGHSH, LQKENI. The V segment lost 3 bases and the J segment 0 bases; nucleotides outside the gene matches: 9. CDR3 bases: TGTGCCAGCTCACCGAATCCCGGGACAGGGTACTCTGGAAACACCATATATTTT. The encoded protein is CASSPNPGTGYSGNTIYF.

This clone showed up just once. J is TRBJ1-2 and V is TRBV3-1 (or the pseudogene TRBV3-2); 11 nucleotides line up with TRBD1. The CDR3 covers 16 residues. The junction had 10 bases not matched to a gene; V was cut back by 3 bases and J by 7 bases. From germline, CDR1 is LGHDT and CDR2 YNNKEL (reference sequence). CDR3: CASSQRPGQGGSGYTF. The CDR3 nucleotides read TGTGCCAGCAGCCAGAGACCGGGACAGGGGGGGAGTGGCTACACCTTC.

CDR3 sequence (DNA): TGTGCCAGTAGTATCGCAGGGAAGGGCACAGATACGCAGTATTTT. Amino acid sequence: CASSIAGKGTDTQYF. The rearrangement uses TRBV19 and TRBJ2-3; weak D call: TRBD1 (5 bases). The CDR3 is made up of 15 amino acids. V was trimmed by 3 bases and J by 1 base, leaving 11 bases between them. The germline V gene encodes CDR1 LNHDA and CDR2 SQIVND (reference sequence).

V gene TRBV19 combines with J gene TRBJ1-1, with D perhaps matching TRBD1 (5 bases). The CDR3 is 16 amino acids. Trimming removed 5 bases at V and 5 bases at J, with 21 bases between. CDR1 LNHDA and CDR2 SQIVND come from the germline V gene (reference sequence). This CDR3 is CASSQRYQGTSTEAFF. CDR3 nucleotide sequence: TGTGCCAGTAGTCAGAGATATCAGGGAACCTCAACTGAAGCTTTCTTT.

J is TRBJ1-1 and V is TRBV20-1; D not certain. CDR3 size: 11 residues. Trimming shortened V by 6 bases and J by 6 bases, and 11 bases separated the two germline ends. Per germline, CDR1 DFQATT and CDR2 SNEGSKA (reference sequence). CDR3 DNA sequence: TGCAGTGCCACGTCGGTAGCTGAAGCTTTCTTT. Translating gives CSATSVAEAFF.

The rearrangement joins TRBV18 to TRBJ1-1; 10 bases match TRBD1. Germline lookup yields CDR1 KGHSH and CDR2 LQKENI. Unmatched junction bases numbered 1, after V lost 4 bases and J lost 8 bases. This CDR3 region has 12 residues. The CDR3 spells CASSLDRGEAFF. The CDR3 nucleotides read TGTGCCAGCTCACTGGACAGGGGGGAAGCTTTCTTT.

V gene TRBV5-1 combines with J gene TRBJ2-7; the match to TRBD2 covers 7 bases. The trim removed 4 bases at V and 5 bases at J, leaving 18 bases unmatched. CDR3 size: 17 residues. Germline V gene sequence: CDR1 SGHRS, CDR2 YFSETQ. The CDR3 reads CASSTQERGRSSHEQYF. CDR3 sequence (DNA): TGCGCCAGCAGCACCCAGGAGCGGGGCAGATCGTCCCACGAGCAGTACTTC. Full variable domain (remainder filled in from reference TRBV5-1 and TRBJ2-7): KAGVTQTPRYLIKTRGQQVTLSCSPISGHRSVSWYQQTPGQGLQFLFEYFSETQRNKGNFPGRFSGRQFSNSRSEMNVSTLELGDSALYLCASSTQERGRSSHEQYFGPGTRLTVT.

This chain joins TRBV9 and TRBJ2-3; 8 bases match TRBD2. The germline CDR1 and CDR2 sequences are SGDLS and YYNGEE. CDR3 length equals 14 residues. Trimming removed 5 bases from V and 3 bases from J; junction bases left unmatched: 5. The CDR3 DNA sequence: TGTGCCAGCAGGACGGGGGGGCCTACAGATACGCAGTATTTT. This sequence encodes CASRTGGPTDTQYF.

This clone was detected only once. The V call is TRBV27, the J call TRBJ1-4; the D gene is possibly TRBD1 (6 bases). The germline CDR1 and CDR2 sequences are MNHEY and SMNVEV (reference sequence). This CDR3 comprises 17 residues. V gave up 4 bases and J gave up 4 bases, with 19 bases separating them. This CDR3 is CASSSRPTGTYNEKLFF. CDR3 bases: TGTGCCAGCAGTTCACGCCCGACAGGAACGTATAATGAAAAACTGTTTTTT.

This clone was observed a handful of times. J is TRBJ1-2 and V is TRBV5-1; 7 nucleotides align to TRBD1. Germline loops: CDR1 SGHRS, CDR2 YFSETQ. Trimming cost V 3 bases and J 4 bases; bases outside gene matches: 6. This CDR3 spans 14 amino acids. The CDR3 loop is CASSSPGQPYGYTF. Written as DNA, the CDR3 is TGCGCCAGCAGCTCACCGGGACAGCCCTATGGCTACACCTTC.

The V call is TRBV3-1 (or the pseudogene TRBV3-2), the J call TRBJ1-1, with 8 bases that match TRBD1. The CDR3 has 13 residues. Germline loops: CDR1 LGHDT, CDR2 YNNKEL (reference sequence). With 4 bases clipped from V and 8 bases from J, the junction kept 6 bases outside the gene matches. CDR3 sequence reads: CASSRQGLMEAFF. CDR3 nucleotide sequence: TGTGCCAGCAGCCGACAGGGGCTTATGGAAGCTTTCTTT.

In this sample, this clone turned up a few times. The chain carries TRBV29-1 and TRBJ1-1, with 7 bases aligning to TRBD1. The germline V gene encodes CDR1 SQVTM and CDR2 ANQGSEA. V trimming: 4 bases; J trimming: 3 bases; junction bases outside the gene matches: 5. The CDR3 is 13 residues long. The CDR3 DNA reads TGCAGCGTTGCAAGGGGGCCCGACACTGAAGCTTTCTTT. This codes for CSVARGPDTEAFF.

The chain couples TRBV28 to TRBJ1-2; D is ambiguous. CDR3 length: 15 amino acids. Trimming removed 3 bases from V and 0 bases from J, with 11 bases in between. The germline V gene encodes CDR1 MDHEN and CDR2 SYDVKM. The CDR3 loop is CASSFGSGSNYGYTF. CDR3 DNA sequence: TGTGCCAGCAGTTTTGGGAGCGGTTCTAACTATGGCTACACCTTC.

The rearrangement joins TRBV9 to TRBJ1-1; a weak D match, TRBD1 (5 bases). Trimming cost V 4 bases and J 4 bases, with 17 bases left between them. Germline loops: CDR1 SGDLS, CDR2 YYNGEE. The CDR3 runs 15 residues. The CDR3 here is CASSPREGRGTEAFF. CDR3 nucleotide sequence: TGTGCCAGCAGCCCTAGGGAGGGGAGGGGCACTGAAGCTTTCTTT.

The J gene is TRBJ1-1, the V gene TRBV19, with 8 bases identical to TRBD1. Germline V gene sequence: CDR1 LNHDA, CDR2 SQIVND (reference sequence). J lost 3 bases, V lost 9 bases, and 9 bases had no gene match. The CDR3 extends over 14 amino acids. CDR3 coding DNA: TGTGCCAGCTCAGGGGGCTTAAGGTACACTGAAGCTTTCTTT. Translation gives CASSGGLRYTEAFF.

DNA for the CDR3: TGTGCCAGCAGTGGCGGGCAGGGGTCGGGGGCCAACGTCCTGACTTTC. Protein sequence: CASSGGQGSGANVLTF. The genes are TRBV6-1 and TRBJ2-6; a possible D gene is TRBD1 (6 bases). Trimming pared 4 bases from V and 4 bases from J, leaving 14 bases between. The CDR3 sequence is 16 residues long. The germline CDR1 and CDR2 sequences are MNHNS and SASEGT.

CDR3 nucleotide sequence: TGTGCCAGCAGCCGGTCGGAGGAGTGGGGCTACACCTTC. Translation: CASSRSEEWGYTF. The genes are TRBV4-2 and TRBJ1-2; D call uncertain. The CDR3 runs 13 residues. Trimming stripped 4 bases from V and 8 bases from J, with 14 bases between. From germline, CDR1 is LGHNA and CDR2 YNFKEQ.

J is TRBJ2-7 and V is TRBV19; TRBD1 matches at 9 bases. V lost 5 bases, J lost 3 bases, and 5 bases stayed unmatched. CDR1 and CDR2 from the germline V gene are LNHDA and SQIVND (reference sequence). The CDR3 loop spans 14 amino acids. Here the CDR3 DNA reads TGTGCCAGTAGTTGGGGGACAGGGCACTACGAGCAGTACTTC. Translating gives CASSWGTGHYEQYF.

This clone was seen only once. The chain has TRBV6-2 or TRBV6-3 and TRBJ1-5; maybe TRBD1 (6 bases). The CDR3 consists of 16 residues. The V end was cut by 6 bases, the J end by 0 bases, with 15 bases between. CDR1 is MNHEY and CDR2 is SVGEGT in the germline V gene. CDR3 region: CASSIDRINSNQPQHF. CDR3 nucleotides: TGTGCCAGCAGCATAGACAGGATTAATAGCAATCAGCCCCAGCATTTT.

The chain has TRBV7-9 and TRBJ1-1; D may be TRBD1 (6 bases). This CDR3 is built from 15 residues. The germline V gene has CDR1 SEHNR and CDR2 FQNEAQ (reference sequence). Trimming pared 1 base from V and 0 bases from J, leaving 9 bases between. The CDR3 nucleotides read TGTGCCAGCAGCTTAGGAACAGGGCTGAACACTGAAGCTTTCTTT. It specifies CASSLGTGLNTEAFF. The full variable domain, its missing parts supplied by reference TRBV7-9 and TRBJ1-1, is DTGVSQNPRHKITKRGQNVTFRCDPISEHNRLYWYRQTLGQGPEFLTYFQNEAQLEKSRLLSDRFSAERPKGSFSTLEIQRTEQGDSAMYLCASSLGTGLNTEAFFGQGTRLTVV.

This chain joins TRBV6-5 and TRBJ2-7, with TRBD1 matching 9 bases. Germline V CDR1 and CDR2: MNHEY, SVGAGI. The CDR3 covers 15 residues. J was trimmed by 0 bases and V by 6 bases; bases with no gene match: 6. In DNA form, the CDR3 reads TGTGCCAGCAGGCCGGAGGGACAGGGCTCCTACGAGCAGTACTTC. This gives the protein CASRPEGQGSYEQYF.

This chain uses TRBV5-4 with TRBJ2-1, with TRBD1 matching 9 bases. Losses at the gene ends were 5 bases for V and 4 bases for J; bases not matched to a gene: 4. The V gene's germline CDR1 is SGHNT and CDR2 YYREEE (reference sequence). This CDR3 has 14 amino acids. Here the CDR3 reads CASSGDREYNEQFF. In DNA form, the CDR3 reads TGTGCCAGCAGTGGGGACAGGGAATACAATGAGCAGTTCTTC.

The chain combines TRBV19 with TRBJ1-2; 10 bases fit TRBD1. This CDR3 spans 12 amino acids. CDR1 is LNHDA and CDR2 is SQIVND in the germline V gene (reference sequence). The junction had 3 bases not matched to a gene; V was cut back by 8 bases and J by 6 bases. The CDR3 region has the DNA TGTGCCAGTCCGGGGACAGGGGATGGCTACACCTTC. Translating it yields CASPGTGDGYTF.

This sequence joins TRBV7-2 and TRBJ2-2, with no clear D. V lost 2 bases and J 1 base, leaving 11 bases between the germline ends. The CDR3 consists of 16 residues. Germline lookup yields CDR1 SGHTA and CDR2 FQGNSA. The CDR3 reads CASSLFQSWNTGELFF. The CDR3 region has the DNA TGTGCCAGCAGCTTATTCCAGTCATGGAACACCGGGGAGCTGTTTTTT.

J is TRBJ1-6 and V is TRBV3-1 (or the pseudogene TRBV3-2), with TRBD1 as a possible D gene (6 bases). Germline V CDR1 and CDR2: LGHDT, YNNKEL (reference sequence). V dropped 1 base and J dropped 9 bases, with 16 bases sitting between them. The CDR3 is made up of 16 amino acids. The DNA for the CDR3 is TGTGCCAGCAGCCAAGTTCAGGGGAGTATTGGTTCACCCCTCCACTTT. Its protein product is CASSQVQGSIGSPLHF.